Sequencing of this T cell receptor beta chain was carried out in a study of siplizumab effects on memory and regulatory T cells. Study observations and caveats: The mapping of alloreactive clones to unstimulated subsets covered only a minor fraction of them. Naive T cells looked more diverse than memory cells and looked like major alloresponse contributors. Suppressive capability of dividing Tregs from siplizumab cultures went unverified.

The CDR3 is made up of 14 amino acids. V lost 0 bases and J 3 bases, leaving 8 bases between the germline ends. Germline V gene sequence: CDR1 MNHEY, CDR2 SMNVEV (reference sequence). To note about this clone: The antigen is not known.

Assaying covered some 10^5 TCR templates per sample. Clones were read by immunoSEQ multiplex PCR, and TCRdb kept only the in-frame ones, dropping some. The table records under 130,000 clones, around 93% of them present only once. The sequenced sample consisted of CD4+ T cells sorted from blood. This sequence joins TRBV27 and TRBJ1-2; no clear D. This receptor was taken from a human donor in good health. DNA of the CDR3: TGTGCCAGCAGTTTATCGGCCAGCTACTATGGCTACACCTTC. This codes for CASSLSASYYGYTF.